What follows describes a single T cell receptor (beta chain). This clone was observed a handful of times. Its antigen remains unidentified. Base qualities are not provided; no much larger clone lies one nucleotide away. These data come from a study of cytomegalovirus exposure and HLA in healthy donors (dated by TCRdb to about 2017). Background for the entire study: An earlier analysis of around 600 of the donors reported about 250 Gb of sequence data and roughly 110 million unique TCR beta sequences from 190 million or so T cells. The number of donors typed differed by locus, with 629-630 for A, B, C, DRB1 and DQB1, around 500 for DQA1, nearly 610 for DPA1, and 450 to 480 for DPB1. Among the approximately 420 genotyped donors, 75% to 90% belonged to the genetic ancestry cluster associated with self-reported Caucasian donors. Roughly 300 gigabases of sequencing data and 78 million or so unique TCR sequences were included in an early release covering several hundred HLA-typed donors. HLA typing covered class I and class II loci at four-digit resolution. Because of strong linkage in the cohort, five DR-DQ haplotypes were treated as single units for association and clustering. On average, about 200,000 unique TCR beta nucleotide sequences were sequenced per donor among 398 genotyped donors of the cohort, with 15% to 20% of those sequences being non-productive. The study aimed to test whether cataloging public T cell receptors could reveal signatures of past pathogen exposure. Donor age, sex, ethnicity and CMV serostatus were collected together with the repertoire data. To decide whether each TCR beta V gene segment behaved as functional or pseudogenic, an earlier analysis of some 580 of the donors relied on high-throughput TCR beta sequencing. Rather than drawing on any new phenotypic data, the later analysis identified candidate immune exposures from TCR beta sequences and the way those sequences occurred across donors. To study patterns of TCR occurrence, a later analysis re-analyzed previously published TCR beta repertoires from 666 donors and added high-resolution HLA genotyping. The study profiled the T cell repertoires of 500 to 800 subjects by immunosequencing and related them to cytomegalovirus serostatus. A separate validation cohort of over a hundred different subjects was used in addition to the approximately 640-subject first cohort. The study combined high-throughput TCR immunosequencing, statistical association of individual TCRs with disease status, and machine learning to predict cytomegalovirus infection status. Genome-wide SNP genotypes for about 65% of the 666 donors were used in a later genetic analysis, which treated that subset as a discovery cohort. All discovery cohort repertoires had been generated on a single sequencing platform.

In total, 630 or so healthy bone marrow donors made up the cohort. At the time of sampling, all cohort members were nominally healthy, though unrecorded immune exposures were likely present. The donor tested CMV seronegative, placing the donor among the roughly 340 seronegative members of the cohort. A peripheral blood sample was provided by each donor, and peripheral blood mononuclear cells were used for TCR beta sequencing. The Qiagen DNeasy Blood Extraction Kit was used to extract genomic DNA from the blood cell samples. CDR1 and CDR2 (ENHRY, SYGVKD) derive from the germline V gene. Trimming takes 10 bases off V and 5 bases off J; junction bases not matched to a gene: 9. Including cysteine and phenylalanine, the CDR3 has 14 amino acids. Only CDR3 DNA is held: 42 bases, read in frame from base 1. The library was generated by the immunoSEQ multiplex PCR assay. The multiplex PCR relied on a mix of 60 forward primers for TCR Vbeta segments and 13 reverse primers for TCR Jbeta segments. A multiplex PCR assay on genomic DNA amplified the CDR3 region of rearranged TCR beta genes. Amplified TCR beta libraries were sequenced as 87-base-pair reads on the Illumina HiSeq System. In the original analysis: In a later analysis, roughly 80 million unique TCR beta chains were counted across the 650 to 700 repertoires, and approximately 9.9 million of these chains were shared by at least two donors. Raw reads were error-corrected and collapsed into unique sequences by a nearest-neighbor algorithm in which closely related sequences were merged to remove PCR and sequencing errors. To assign V, D and J gene segments, CDR3 sequences were aligned to IMGT reference sequences. For a sequence to be retained, a match of at least six nucleotides was required to both a V gene segment and a J gene segment. A rearrangement was called productive if the CDR3 had no stop codons and remained in frame with V and J, and every other rearrangement was called non-productive. Following IMGT convention, CDR3 was defined as the stretch from the second conserved V-encoded cysteine to the conserved J-encoded phenylalanine. In an earlier analysis of 587 of the donors, sequences lacking an unambiguous match to a single V gene segment were excluded. An earlier analysis of some 500 of the donors classified V segments as functional when productive rearrangements were above 56.7% and as segregating when the standard deviation between donors was above 5%. A statistical classification framework was built for diagnosing cytomegalovirus status from the catalog of TCR beta chain sequences. In a later analysis, TCR nucleotide sequences were compared against IMGT/GENE-DB human TR gene sequences so that V and J genes could be assigned. The TCRdist pipeline was used in a later analysis to assign CDR3 sequences and most-parsimonious VDJ recombination scenarios. In a later analysis, each TCR beta chain was defined by its CDR3 amino acid sequence together with its V-gene family, and reads lacking a unique V-gene family were excluded. To address suspected cross-contamination and a sequencing artifact, a later analysis removed roughly 640 highly shared, low-generation-probability nucleotide sequences. In a later analysis, a clonal expansion index was calculated for each public chain from normalized within-repertoire ranks of inferred template counts. In a later analysis, generation probabilities were computed with a VDJ recombination model fitted to out-of-frame rearrangements, and the resulting probabilities were checked against IGoR. In a later analysis, hypergeometric tests were used to score TCR-TCR, TCR-HLA and TCR-CMV co-occurrence, with a repertoire-size bias correction applied to TCR pairs. A later analysis estimated false discovery rates by permuting HLA or CMV assignments 20 times. In a later analysis, co-occurring TCRs were grouped using DBSCAN, and TCRdist sequence similarity was added for clustering within HLA-allele-positive subsets. Repertoires with fewer than 30,000 or more than 120,000 public chains, plus five repertoires with anomalous nucleotide sharing, were excluded from co-occurrence clustering. In TCRdb, the immuneACCESS table is reduced to in-frame sequences with V and J assigned. These tables do not hold every clone; where another copy was compared, an unresolved V gene accounts for under half, and the others remain unexplained. V and J calls and clone size are those listed in that table; D and trimming were worked out from the DNA. The sample profile shows approximately 100,000 clones; about four fifths of them were found once. 4.5% to 5.5% of the sample is taken by the ten largest.

General findings and caveats noted by the study authors: According to a later analysis, parvovirus B19, influenza, CMV and Epstein-Barr virus appeared linked to several top co-occurrence clusters. At a false discovery rate of 0.05, a later analysis linked 15,000 to 20,000 TCR beta sequences to specific HLA alleles. A later genetic analysis reported fewer N-insertions in productive TCRs among donors in an Asian-associated ancestry cluster than the roughly 620-donor mean. CMV serostatus was the only immune exposure information available for the cohort. A further reported finding was that TCR beta sequences accurately predicted the HLA-A and HLA-B alleles for most subjects in the first cohort. A total of 150 to 200 TCR beta chains were listed by the study as associated with cytomegalovirus. Cytomegalovirus status was reported to be diagnosed by the classifier with high specificity and sensitivity in both the original and validation cohorts. Correlated functional status among segregating V segments might be attributable to linkage disequilibrium, but an unknown experimental factor could not be ruled out. In a later analysis, HLA-associated TCR beta chains were found to be more clonally expanded and to have lower generation probabilities than equally common non-associated chains. According to a later analysis, most CMV-associated TCR beta chains appeared to be HLA-restricted, and the HLA associations seemed to be driven largely by CMV exposure. The 87-base-pair reads could not distinguish some IMGT-functional V segments, including TRBV6-2 and TRBV6-3, so those segments were excluded. V-gene and J-gene trimming of TCR beta chains was associated with a missense DCLRE1C variant in a later genetic analysis, and the association was replicated in an independent cohort. According to a later analysis, TCR association rates differed among HLA loci, with DRB1 alleles showing the most associated TCRs and HLA-C alleles showing the fewest. Because some donors lacked HLA typing at each locus, the association tests relied only on the typed subset. The earlier analysis of approximately 590 of the donors excluded around 17 rarely observed V segments, including chromosome 9 orphons, because counts were too low. In this cohort, only TCR beta chains were sequenced, and detectable features were limited by the absence of alpha or paired-chain data. In vitro tests confirmed that a few of the cytomegalovirus-associated TCR beta chains recognize cytomegalovirus antigens. Sequencing depth was assumed to be roughly uniform across donors in the presence/absence analyses, though that assumption may not hold. A cluster of highly shared sequence variants was judged likely to represent a technical artifact of the sequencing pipeline. The authors suggested that the approach could potentially be extended to other disease states and immunological phenotypes. In an earlier analysis of around 600 of the donors, most TCR beta V segments were observed in productive rearrangements about 90% or about 30% of the time, broadly matching IMGT annotations. Across donors, most TCR sequences were observed very rarely, whereas some public TCRs were present in many individuals. When HLA alleles, especially DR and DQ, strongly co-occurred, TCR associations were difficult to assign to individual alleles.

The sequenced sample consisted of PBMCs. Recombination joined TRBV10-3 with TRBJ1-5; 9 nucleotides in the junction match TRBD1. The source is a woman in her thirties or forties in good health and CMV-seronegative. In nucleotides, the sequence is TGTGCCAAAGGACAGGGGATTGACGATCAGCCCCAGCATTTT. This is translated as CAKGQGIDDQPQHF.